This passage covers 24 T cell receptor beta chains from one sample sequenced in a study of T cell responses to AZD1222 COVID-19 vaccine. Produced via immunoSEQ multiplex PCR; TCRdb's table is partial and in-frame only. The sample records approximately 150,000 clones, around nine tenths being singletons. The material sequenced was peripheral blood, taken on day 0 of AZD1222 vaccination. Receptors were obtained from an adult in good health.

For this clone: The sample holds other DNA sequences that translate to the same CDR3. The chain links TRBV9 to TRBJ2-7, with D possibly matching TRBD1 (6 bases). The CDR3 covers 15 residues. Germline CDR1 and CDR2: SGDLS and YYNGEE. Trimming removed 0 bases from V and 2 bases from J, with 12 bases in between. CDR3 DNA: TGTGCCAGCAGCGTAGCCGCAGGGGCCCCCTACGAGCAGTACTTC. Residues: CASSVAAGAPYEQYF.

The chain joins TRBV4-1 to TRBJ2-6; no firm D call. The V end lost 0 bases, the J end lost 0 bases, and 15 bases lay between the germline ends. The germline gives CDR1 MGHRA, CDR2 YSYEKL. The CDR3 contains 19 residues. The CDR3 loop reads CASSQDFGGFLSGANVLTF. DNA for the CDR3: TGCGCCAGCAGCCAAGACTTTGGCGGCTTCCTCTCTGGGGCCAACGTCCTGACTTTC.

V is TRBV7-2 and J is TRBJ2-1, with D hard to call. Trimming removed 5 bases at V and 0 bases at J, with 20 bases between. Germline CDR1 and CDR2: SGHTA and FQGNSA. The CDR3 has 18 residues. In DNA, the CDR3 is TGTGCCAGCAGCCGCAAGTCCCAGGACCATGTCTCCTACAATGAGCAGTTCTTC. It is translated as CASSRKSQDHVSYNEQFF. Full variable domain (remainder filled in from reference TRBV7-2 and TRBJ2-1): GAGVSQSPSNKVTEKGKDVELRCDPISGHTALYWYRQSLGQGLEFLIYFQGNSAPDKSGLPSDRFSAERTGGSVSTLTIQRTQQEDSAVYLCASSRKSQDHVSYNEQFFGPGTRLTVL.

This clone was picked up one time. V and J are TRBV4-2 and TRBJ2-1; TRBD2 matches at 13 bases. The CDR3 spans 16 residues. With 6 bases clipped from V and 6 bases from J, the junction kept 8 bases outside the gene matches. Germline loops: CDR1 LGHNA, CDR2 YNFKEQ. Written as DNA, the CDR3 is TGTGCCAGCAGTCGACTAGCGGGGGGTACGGGCAATGAGCAGTTCTTC. Protein product: CASSRLAGGTGNEQFF.

The rearrangement uses TRBV9 and TRBJ2-1; possibly TRBD2 for D (6 bases). V lost 7 bases and J lost 0, with 14 bases in between. The CDR3 covers 15 residues. The germline V gene has CDR1 SGDLS and CDR2 YYNGEE. The CDR3 bases are TGTGCCAGCGGGTCGCGGGGCCCCTCCTACAATGAGCAGTTCTTC. Translated: CASGSRGPSYNEQFF.

This chain uses TRBV23-1 with TRBJ2-7, with 7 positions matching TRBD1. TRBV23-1 carries the ORF label, with uncertain function. This CDR3 is built from 16 residues. V gave up 4 bases and J gave up 0 bases; unmatched junction bases: 9. This chain's CDR3 is CASSLKRDRSSYEQYF. As DNA, the CDR3 is TGCGCCAGCAGTCTTAAAAGGGACAGAAGCTCCTACGAGCAGTACTTC.

A remark on this clone: Other DNA sequences in this sample translate to the same CDR3. This chain links TRBV5-1 with TRBJ2-5; no clear D. Germline-derived CDR1 and CDR2 are SGHRS and YFSETQ. This CDR3 has 12 residues. Trimming pared 0 bases from V and 3 bases from J, leaving 3 bases between. CDR3 bases: TGCGCCAGCAGCTTGGGGAAAGAGACCCAGTACTTC. Protein product: CASSLGKETQYF.

The chain links TRBV5-8 to TRBJ1-1, with D possibly TRBD1 on 6 matching bases. CDR1 and CDR2 (germline): SGHTS, YDEGEE. This CDR3 is built from 13 residues. V gave up 7 bases and J gave up 5 bases, with 15 bases separating them. The CDR3 spells CASGHRVGTEAFF. In DNA, the CDR3 is TGTGCCAGCGGCCACAGGGTTGGTACTGAAGCTTTCTTT.

The chain is built from TRBV30 and TRBJ2-1, with TRBD2 identical over 7 bases. Germline V CDR1 and CDR2: GTSNPN, SVGIG (reference sequence). This CDR3 region has 16 residues. Trimming cost V 4 bases and J 1 base; bases outside gene matches: 10. The CDR3 reads CAWTRKTSWSYNEQFF. The CDR3 DNA follows: TGTGCCTGGACCCGCAAGACTAGCTGGTCCTACAATGAGCAGTTCTTC.

This clone appeared once. The chain links TRBV28 to TRBJ2-7, with D possibly called TRBD1 or TRBD2 (7 bases each). The CDR3 consists of 14 residues. V lost 5 bases, J lost 3 bases, and 14 bases lay in between. CDR1 and CDR2 (germline): MDHEN, SYDVKM. The CDR3 bases are TGTGCCAGCAGTCCGGGGGGACAGAACTACGAGCAGTACTTC. It encodes CASSPGGQNYEQYF.

The chain combines TRBV7-9 with TRBJ1-2; D ambiguous. Germline V CDR1 and CDR2: SEHNR, FQNEAQ (reference sequence). The V end lost 2 bases, the J end lost 1 base, and 11 bases lay between the germline ends. The length of the CDR3 is 15 residues. The CDR3 spells CASSLYMDYNYGYTF. As DNA, the CDR3 is TGTGCCAGCAGCTTATACATGGATTATAACTATGGCTACACCTTC.

The chain links TRBV6-6 to TRBJ1-1; the match to TRBD1 covers 7 bases. The germline CDR1 and CDR2 sequences are MNHNY and SVGAGI (reference sequence). The length of the CDR3 is 15 residues. The J segment lost 2 bases and the V segment lost 4 bases, leaving 7 bases of the junction unmatched. CDR3 residues: CASSLKGAGNTEAFF. CDR3 DNA: TGTGCCAGCAGTTTGAAGGGGGCAGGAAACACTGAAGCTTTCTTT.

The genes are TRBV2 and TRBJ1-1; D call uncertain. CDR1 and CDR2 (germline): SNHLY, FYNNEI. Trimming cost V 4 bases and J 0 bases, with 18 bases left between them. CDR3 length: 17 amino acids. CDR3 bases: TGTGCCAGCAGTGTCCGGGAGAGAGCCGTCATGAACACTGAAGCTTTCTTT. The encoded protein is CASSVRERAVMNTEAFF.

DNA for the CDR3: TGTGCCAGCAGCCACAGGGGGGCTAGCAATCAGCCCCAGCATTTT. Encoded protein: CASSHRGASNQPQHF. The genes are TRBV3-1 (or the pseudogene TRBV3-2) and TRBJ1-5; 7 nucleotides line up with TRBD1. V lost 3 bases and J lost 0; bases outside the gene matches: 2. CDR1 and CDR2 from the germline V gene are LGHDT and YNNKEL (reference sequence). CDR3 length: 15 residues.

The chain carries TRBV9 and TRBJ1-3, with unresolved D. Trimming cost V 0 bases and J 4 bases, with 11 bases left between them. This CDR3 spans 15 amino acids. The V gene's germline CDR1 is SGDLS and CDR2 YYNGEE. This chain's CDR3 is CASSVDKGPGNTIYF. For the CDR3, the DNA is TGTGCCAGCAGCGTAGATAAAGGGCCCGGAAACACCATATATTTT.

V is TRBV29-1 and J is TRBJ2-7; no clear D gene. CDR3 length: 13 amino acids. V lost 0 bases to trimming and J lost 0 bases, with 6 bases between them. Germline CDR1 SQVTM, CDR2 ANQGSEA. As DNA, the CDR3 is TGCAGCGTTGAAGACGGATACTCCTACGAGCAGTACTTC. It specifies CSVEDGYSYEQYF.

The rearrangement joins TRBV4-1 to TRBJ2-7; D is unclear. The V and J ends lost 0 bases and 1 base respectively, with 7 bases between them. The length of the CDR3 is 14 residues. The germline CDR1 and CDR2 sequences are MGHRA and YSYEKL. CDR3 sequence: CASSQDRASYEQYF. The DNA of the CDR3 is TGCGCCAGCAGCCAAGATCGGGCATCCTACGAGCAGTACTTC.

The chain couples TRBV7-2 to TRBJ1-1; D gene unclear. There are 14 residues in the CDR3. The V and J ends lost 5 bases and 1 base respectively, with 11 bases between them. Germline V gives CDR1 SGHTA, CDR2 FQGNSA. The CDR3 reads CASSNRRENTEAFF. CDR3 nucleotide sequence: TGTGCCAGCAGCAACCGTAGGGAGAACACTGAAGCTTTCTTT.

The rearrangement uses TRBV3-1 (or the pseudogene TRBV3-2) and TRBJ1-3, with TRBD1 as a possible D gene (5 bases). Germline V lookup: CDR1 LGHDT, CDR2 YNNKEL (reference sequence). V was clipped by 1 base and J by 1 base, with 8 bases between them. The CDR3 is made up of 15 amino acids. CDR3: CASSQGRASGNTIYF. The CDR3 nucleotides are TGTGCCAGCAGCCAAGGCAGGGCTTCTGGAAACACCATATATTTT.

The V and J genes are TRBV9 and TRBJ2-1; 8 positions match TRBD2. Germline V CDR1 and CDR2: SGDLS, YYNGEE. V was clipped by 2 bases and J by 8 bases; unmatched bases: 9. The CDR3 is 15 amino acids. The CDR3 DNA reads TGTGCCAGCAGCGTCTCCGGGACTAGAGGGGATGAGCAGTTCTTC. This translates into CASSVSGTRGDEQFF.

CDR3 bases: TGTGCCAGTAGTATAGATGGCAGGGGGGACGAGCAGTACTTC. Translating it yields CASSIDGRGDEQYF. This chain joins TRBV19 and TRBJ2-7; TRBD1 might be the D (7 bases). The CDR3 contains 14 residues. Per the germline V gene, CDR1 is LNHDA and CDR2 is SQIVND (reference sequence). V lost 0 bases, J lost 5 bases, and 11 bases lay in between.

CDR3 nucleotides: TGTGCCAGTAGTATCCAGGGAGGAACTAATGAAAAACTGTTTTTT. Its translation is CASSIQGGTNEKLFF. V and J are TRBV19 and TRBJ1-4, with D possibly TRBD1 on 5 matching bases. The CDR3 loop spans 15 amino acids. Germline V gene data show CDR1 as LNHDA and CDR2 as SQIVND (reference sequence). The V gene lost 3 bases and the J gene lost 1 base, with 9 bases spanning the gap.

The chain recombines TRBV12-3 or TRBV12-4 with TRBJ2-3; D remains unclear. The CDR3 covers 12 residues. V lost 8 bases and J lost 4, with 10 bases in between. CDR3 coding DNA: TGTGCCAGCGAAACCCCCCCAGATACGCAGTATTTT. Translated: CASETPPDTQYF.

This chain links TRBV27 with TRBJ1-2; D remains unclear. V lost 6 bases, J lost 7 bases, and 15 bases lay in between. CDR1 and CDR2 (germline): MNHEY, SMNVEV (reference sequence). This CDR3 has 13 amino acids. CDR3 nucleotides: TGTGCCAGCAGACCGGGCAGAACGGGTGGCTACACCTTC. Residues: CASRPGRTGGYTF.